This T cell receptor (beta chain) comes out of a study of OX40 agonist ivuxolimab in advanced cancers. Whole-study context: Patient treatment consisted of intravenous ivuxolimab administration every 2 weeks at 0.01 to 10 mg/kg.

The repertoire was sequenced with immunoSEQ multiplex PCR; TCRdb's copy has only in-frame clones and lacks some. This sample has more than 75,000 clones, with around four fifths found just once. Germline CDR1 is SEHNR and CDR2 is FQNEAQ (reference sequence). Trimming stripped 3 bases from V and 4 bases from J, with 9 bases between. The CDR3 is 14 amino acids. Enrollment shut out patients with autoimmune disease history or systemic immunosuppression. The rearrangement links TRBV7-9 to TRBJ2-2; D remains unclear. The sample was CD4+ or CD8+ T cells sorted from blood, taken in a trial of the OX40 agonist ivuxolimab. The TCR was taken from an adult with an advanced solid tumor such as melanoma, head and neck, liver or kidney cancer. CDR3 nucleotide sequence: TGTGCCAGCAGCTTTGGCGAACTCACCGGGGAGCTGTTTTTT. This sequence encodes CASSFGELTGELFF.